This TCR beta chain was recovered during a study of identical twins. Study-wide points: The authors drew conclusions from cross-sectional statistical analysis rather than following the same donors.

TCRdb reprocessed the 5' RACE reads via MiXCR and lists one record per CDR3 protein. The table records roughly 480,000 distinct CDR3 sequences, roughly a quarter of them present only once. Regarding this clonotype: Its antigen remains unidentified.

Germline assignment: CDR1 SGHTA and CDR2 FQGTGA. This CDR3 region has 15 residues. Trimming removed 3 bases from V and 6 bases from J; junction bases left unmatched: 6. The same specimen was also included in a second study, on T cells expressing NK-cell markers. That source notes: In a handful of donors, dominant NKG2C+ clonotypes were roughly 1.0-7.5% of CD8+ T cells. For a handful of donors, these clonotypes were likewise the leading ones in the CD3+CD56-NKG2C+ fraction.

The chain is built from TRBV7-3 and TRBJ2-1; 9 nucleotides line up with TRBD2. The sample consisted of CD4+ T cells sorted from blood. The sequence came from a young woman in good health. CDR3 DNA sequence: TGTGCCAGCAGCTTCCAGCGGGGGGCGAGCAATGAGCAGTTCTTC. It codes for CASSFQRGASNEQFF.